The entry below gives a single TCR beta chain sequence along with its context. Data came from immunoSEQ multiplex PCR; TCRdb stores just in-frame clones and leaves some out. The sample consists of some 90,000 clones, 91% of them appearing once. The sample belongs to a study of control samples from healthy donors and cancer patients. Losses at the gene ends were 4 bases for V and 3 bases for J; bases not matched to a gene: 7. The CDR3 totals 15 residues. CDR1 is SGHTA, CDR2 FQGTGA, per germline. The sequence came from a woman aged 25 to 45 in good health. The V call is TRBV7-3, the J call TRBJ2-5, with TRBD2 identical over 8 bases. Sequenced material: blood. CDR3: CASSSLAGQKETQYF. The CDR3 DNA reads TGTGCCAGCAGCTCGTTAGCGGGGCAAAAAGAGACCCAGTACTTC.